Listed below are T cell receptor beta chains from one sample, sequenced in a study of CD8 T cells in Susac syndrome. TCRdb processed the immunoSEQ multiplex PCR reads anew with MiXCR; each CDR3 protein has one entry. The table shows roughly 250,000 distinct CDR3 sequences, with around 96% occurring only once. Sequenced: CD4+ T cells from PBMCs. These receptors originate from a human donor with Susac syndrome. Each CDR3 is given with its conserved first and last residue. A D gene is named only where the DNA matches it firmly. Size is omitted from some rows. Given values are once, few, many or a class for expanded clones.

D gene: .; J gene: TRBJ1-2; clone size: .; V gene: TRBV20-1; CDR3 protein: CSARERRGDYGYTF; CDR3 DNA: TGCAGTGCTAGAGAGCGCAGGGGAGACTATGGCTACACCTTC
D gene: .; J gene: TRBJ1-2; clone size: once; V gene: TRBV30; CDR3 protein: CAQRGDTPEGGYTF; CDR3 DNA: TGTGCCCAGAGGGGGGACACCCCGGAGGGTGGCTACACCTTC
D gene: TRBD1; J gene: TRBJ1-2; clone size: .; V gene: TRBV29-1; CDR3 protein: CSVSKAGTGVDGYTF; CDR3 DNA: TGCAGCGTCTCGAAGGCCGGGACAGGGGTTGATGGCTACACCTTC
D gene: .; J gene: TRBJ2-7; clone size: .; V gene: TRBV4-2; CDR3 protein: CASSQDGSLSEQYF; CDR3 DNA: TGTGCCAGCAGCCAAGACGGGTCCCTTAGCGAGCAGTACTTC
D gene: .; J gene: TRBJ2-7; clone size: once; V gene: TRBV7-6; CDR3 protein: CASMEGFANEQYF; CDR3 DNA: TGTGCCAGCATGGAAGGTTTCGCGAACGAGCAGTACTTC
D gene: TRBD2; J gene: TRBJ2-1; clone size: .; V gene: TRBV7-8; CDR3 protein: CASSLVRGAGGSEQFF; CDR3 DNA: TGTGCCAGCAGCTTAGTTCGAGGGGCGGGGGGTAGTGAGCAGTTCTTC
D gene: TRBD2; J gene: TRBJ2-1; clone size: .; V gene: TRBV28; CDR3 protein: CASSLGGREGNEQFF; CDR3 DNA: TGTGCCAGCAGTTTAGGCGGGAGGGAAGGCAATGAGCAGTTCTTC
D gene: .; J gene: TRBJ2-3; clone size: .; V gene: TRBV7-3; CDR3 protein: CASSSRAGTQYF; CDR3 DNA: TGTGCCAGCAGCTCGCGAGCGGGTACGCAGTATTTT
D gene: TRBD1; J gene: TRBJ2-1; clone size: once; V gene: TRBV6-5; CDR3 protein: CASSYRDRGRSYNEQFF; CDR3 DNA: TGTGCCAGCAGTTACAGGGACAGGGGACGCTCCTACAATGAGCAGTTCTTC
D gene: .; J gene: TRBJ2-5; clone size: .; V gene: TRBV5-4; CDR3 protein: CASSLRSDRANGKGQYF; CDR3 DNA: TGTGCCAGCAGCTTGCGGTCCGACAGAGCGAACGGGAAGGGCCAGTACTTC
D gene: .; J gene: TRBJ2-1; clone size: .; V gene: TRBV7-2; CDR3 protein: CASSAQGSSRIDNEQFF; CDR3 DNA: TGTGCCAGCAGCGCCCAAGGTTCCTCGCGGATAGACAATGAGCAGTTCTTC
D gene: TRBD2; J gene: TRBJ2-7; clone size: .; V gene: TRBV7-3; CDR3 protein: CASSLTGTSGAYEQYF; CDR3 DNA: TGTGCCAGCAGCTTAACAGGGACTAGCGGAGCCTACGAGCAGTACTTC
D gene: .; J gene: TRBJ2-7; clone size: .; V gene: TRBV4-1; CDR3 protein: CASSQVSWTALTYEQYF; CDR3 DNA: TGCGCCAGCAGCCAGGTTTCCTGGACAGCCTTGACCTACGAGCAGTACTTC
D gene: .; J gene: TRBJ2-7; clone size: .; V gene: TRBV2; CDR3 protein: CAIGARGDEQYF; CDR3 DNA: TGTGCCATTGGGGCCAGGGGCGACGAGCAGTACTTC
D gene: TRBD2; J gene: TRBJ2-1; clone size: .; V gene: TRBV7-3; CDR3 protein: CASSSEPGLAGEQFF; CDR3 DNA: TGTGCCAGCAGCTCCGAACCGGGACTAGCTGGTGAGCAGTTCTTC
D gene: .; J gene: TRBJ2-7; clone size: .; V gene: TRBV7-3; CDR3 protein: CASSPGARDGGEQYF; CDR3 DNA: TGTGCCAGCAGCCCCGGTGCGCGGGACGGCGGCGAGCAGTACTTC